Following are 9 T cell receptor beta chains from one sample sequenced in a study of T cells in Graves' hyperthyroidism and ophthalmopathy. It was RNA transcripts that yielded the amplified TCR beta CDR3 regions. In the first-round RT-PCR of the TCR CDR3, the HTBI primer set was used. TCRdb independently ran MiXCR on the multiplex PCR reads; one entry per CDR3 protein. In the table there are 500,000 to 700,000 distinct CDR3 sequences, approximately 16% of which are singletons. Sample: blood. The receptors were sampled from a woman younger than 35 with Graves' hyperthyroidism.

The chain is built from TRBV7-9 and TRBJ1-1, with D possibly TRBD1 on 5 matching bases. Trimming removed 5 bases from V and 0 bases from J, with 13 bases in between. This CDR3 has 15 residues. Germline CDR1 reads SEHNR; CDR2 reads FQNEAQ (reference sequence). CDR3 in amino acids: CASSLTANLNTEAFF. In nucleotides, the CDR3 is TGTGCCAGCAGCCTGACAGCCAACTTGAACACTGAAGCTTTCTTT.

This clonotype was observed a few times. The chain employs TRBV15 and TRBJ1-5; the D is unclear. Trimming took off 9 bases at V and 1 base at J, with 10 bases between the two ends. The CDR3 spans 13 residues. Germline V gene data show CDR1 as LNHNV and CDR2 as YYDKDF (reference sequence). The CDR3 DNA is TGTGCCACTGGACGGGTGAGCAATCAGCCCCAGCATTTT. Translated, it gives CATGRVSNQPQHF.

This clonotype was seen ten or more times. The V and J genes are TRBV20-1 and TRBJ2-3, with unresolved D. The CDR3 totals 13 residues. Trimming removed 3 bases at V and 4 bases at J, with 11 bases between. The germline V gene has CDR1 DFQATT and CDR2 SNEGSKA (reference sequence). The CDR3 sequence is CSARNPSPDTQYF. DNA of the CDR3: TGCAGTGCTAGGAATCCGAGCCCAGATACGCAGTATTTT.

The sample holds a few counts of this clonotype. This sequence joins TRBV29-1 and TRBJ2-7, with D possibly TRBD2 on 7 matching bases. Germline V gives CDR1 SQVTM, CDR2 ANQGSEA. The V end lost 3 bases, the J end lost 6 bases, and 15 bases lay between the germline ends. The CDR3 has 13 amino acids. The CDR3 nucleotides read TGCAGCGTTGAGCGGCAGGGAGGGGGCGAGCAGTACTTC. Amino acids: CSVERQGGGEQYF.

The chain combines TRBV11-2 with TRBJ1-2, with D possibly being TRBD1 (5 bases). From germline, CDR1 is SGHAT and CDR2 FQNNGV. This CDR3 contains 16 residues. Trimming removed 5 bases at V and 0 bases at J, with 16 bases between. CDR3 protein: CASSRFRTSPNYGYTF. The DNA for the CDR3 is TGTGCCAGCAGCCGCTTCCGGACAAGCCCTAACTATGGCTACACCTTC.

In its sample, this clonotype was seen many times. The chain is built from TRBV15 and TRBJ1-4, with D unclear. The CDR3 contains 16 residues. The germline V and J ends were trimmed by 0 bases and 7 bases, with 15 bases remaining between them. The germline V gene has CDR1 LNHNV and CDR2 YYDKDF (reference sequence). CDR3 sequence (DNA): TGTGCCACCAGCAGAGATTCACAATTACGCGGTGAAAAACTGTTTTTT. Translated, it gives CATSRDSQLRGEKLFF.

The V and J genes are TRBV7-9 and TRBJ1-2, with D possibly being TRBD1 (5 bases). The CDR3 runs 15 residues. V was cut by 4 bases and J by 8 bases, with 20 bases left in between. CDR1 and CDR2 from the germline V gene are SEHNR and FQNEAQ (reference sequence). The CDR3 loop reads CASSSRAGRGGGYTF. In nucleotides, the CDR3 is TGTGCCAGCAGCTCAAGGGCAGGGCGGGGAGGAGGCTACACCTTC.

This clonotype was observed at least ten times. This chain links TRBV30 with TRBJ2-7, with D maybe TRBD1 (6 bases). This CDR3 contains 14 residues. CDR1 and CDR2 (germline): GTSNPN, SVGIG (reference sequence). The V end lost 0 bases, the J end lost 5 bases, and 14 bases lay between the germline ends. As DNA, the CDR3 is TGTGCCTGGAGTGTAGGGGCAGGGGCCCACGAGCAGTACTTC. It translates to CAWSVGAGAHEQYF.

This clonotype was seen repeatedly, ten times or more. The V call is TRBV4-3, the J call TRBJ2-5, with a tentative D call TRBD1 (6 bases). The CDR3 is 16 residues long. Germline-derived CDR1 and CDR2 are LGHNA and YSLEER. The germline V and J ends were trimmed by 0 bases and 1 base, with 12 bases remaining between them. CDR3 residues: CASSQDGARGQETQYF. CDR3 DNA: TGCGCCAGCAGCCAAGACGGGGCCAGGGGCCAAGAGACCCAGTACTTC.